This T cell receptor (beta chain) was documented in a study of cytomegalovirus exposure and HLA in healthy donors (dated by TCRdb to 2015 to 2018). Looking at the study overall: In an earlier analysis of under 600 of the donors, under 300 Gb of sequence data and 100 million or so unique TCR beta sequences from some 170 million T cells were reported. Roughly 300 gigabases of sequencing data and approximately 84 million unique TCR sequences were included in an early release covering about 620 HLA-typed donors. Of the roughly 400 genotyped donors, more than 75% were placed in the genetic ancestry cluster associated with self-reported Caucasian donors. The study was designed to test whether signatures of past pathogen exposure could be identified by cataloging public T cell receptors. The study used immunosequencing to profile the T cell repertoires of several hundred subjects and linked those repertoires to cytomegalovirus serostatus. Along with the roughly 610-subject first cohort, a separate validation cohort of around 110 different subjects was used. High-throughput TCR immunosequencing, statistical association of individual TCRs with disease status, and machine learning were combined to predict cytomegalovirus infection status. To study patterns of TCR occurrence, a later analysis re-analyzed previously published TCR beta repertoires from just over 650 donors and added high-resolution HLA genotyping. The later analysis used no new phenotypic data to find candidate immune exposures, relying instead on TCR beta sequences and their occurrence across donors. An earlier analysis of 587 of the donors used high-throughput TCR beta sequencing to judge whether each TCR beta V gene segment behaved as functional or pseudogenic. Donor age, sex, ethnicity and CMV serostatus were collected together with the repertoire data. A later genetic analysis used genome-wide SNP genotypes for about three fifths of the 666 donors, treating that subset as a discovery cohort. All discovery cohort repertoires had been generated on a single sequencing platform. Class I and class II HLA loci were covered by the typing at four-digit resolution. The number of donors typed differed by locus, with about 629-640 for A, B, C, DRB1 and DQB1, around 520 for DQA1, nearly 610 for DPA1, and approximately 470 for DPB1. Because of strong linkage in the cohort, 4 to 6 DR-DQ haplotypes were treated as single units for association and clustering. Among over 350 genotyped donors of the cohort, an average of 235,054 unique TCR beta nucleotide sequences were sequenced per donor, roughly a sixth of them non-productive.

The library was prepared using the immunoSEQ multiplex PCR assay. For the multiplex PCR, a mixture combining 60 forward primers for TCR Vbeta segments and 13 reverse primers for TCR Jbeta segments was used. A multiplex PCR assay on genomic DNA amplified the CDR3 region of rearranged TCR beta genes. The amplified TCR beta libraries were sequenced on the Illumina HiSeq System as 87-base-pair reads. In the source study's methods: A later analysis counted approximately 84 million unique TCR beta chains across the 650 to 800 repertoires, and some 11 million of these chains were shared by at least two donors. A nearest-neighbor algorithm error-corrected the raw reads and collapsed the reads into unique sequences, merging closely related sequences to remove PCR and sequencing errors. V, D and J gene segments were assigned by aligning CDR3 sequences to IMGT reference sequences. For a sequence to be retained, at least a six-nucleotide match to both a V gene segment and a J gene segment was required. Rearrangements were classified as productive when the CDR3 lacked stop codons and remained in frame with V and J, and all other rearrangements were classified as non-productive. CDR3 was defined according to IMGT convention as the region running from the second conserved V-encoded cysteine to the conserved J-encoded phenylalanine. Sequences without an unambiguous match to a single V gene segment were excluded from the earlier analysis of approximately 600 of the donors. In an earlier analysis of several hundred of the donors, a V segment was called functional when productive rearrangements were above 56.7%, and segregating when the standard deviation between donors exceeded 5%. A statistical classification framework was built to diagnose cytomegalovirus status from the catalog of TCR beta chain sequences. V and J gene assignment, in a later analysis, came from comparing TCR nucleotide sequences with IMGT/GENE-DB human TR gene sequences. In a later analysis, CDR3 sequences and most-parsimonious VDJ recombination scenarios were assigned using the TCRdist pipeline. In a later analysis, each TCR beta chain was defined by its CDR3 amino acid sequence together with its V-gene family, and reads lacking a unique V-gene family were excluded. In a later analysis, approximately 640 highly shared, low-generation-probability nucleotide sequences were removed to address suspected cross-contamination and a sequencing artifact. In a later analysis, a clonal expansion index was calculated for each public chain from normalized within-repertoire ranks of inferred template counts. Generation probabilities in a later analysis came from a VDJ recombination model fitted to out-of-frame rearrangements, and those results were checked against IGoR. In a later analysis, TCR-TCR, TCR-HLA and TCR-CMV co-occurrence was scored with hypergeometric tests, and a repertoire-size bias correction was applied to TCR pairs. False discovery rates were estimated in a later analysis by permuting HLA or CMV assignments 20 times. In a later analysis, co-occurring TCRs were grouped using DBSCAN, with TCRdist sequence similarity added in when clustering inside HLA-allele-positive subsets. Co-occurrence clustering excluded repertoires with fewer than 30,000 or more than 120,000 public chains, plus five with anomalous nucleotide sharing. As stored in TCRdb, this immuneACCESS dataset retains in-frame rearrangements with V and J assigned. A fraction of the clones does not appear; measured against another copy, unresolved V genes explain less than half of the discrepancy, and the remainder lacks a known reason. V, J and clone size reflect that table, while D and trimming were determined from the DNA. Across this sample there are roughly 100,000 clones, with roughly 71% seen only once. The ten largest clonotypes hold approximately 2.6% of the sample.

General conclusions and limits of the study: A cluster of highly shared sequence variants was judged likely to be a technical artifact of the sequencing pipeline. A further reported finding was that TCR beta sequences accurately predicted the HLA-A and HLA-B alleles for most subjects in the first cohort. Roughly uniform sequencing depth across donors was assumed in presence/absence analyses, although this assumption may not hold. According to the authors, the approach could potentially be generalized to other disease states and immunological phenotypes. The only immune exposure information available for the cohort was CMV serostatus. In this cohort, only TCR beta chains were sequenced, and detectable features were limited by the absence of alpha or paired-chain data. V-gene and J-gene trimming of TCR beta chains was associated with a missense DCLRE1C variant in a later genetic analysis, and the association was replicated in an independent cohort. The study listed around 160 TCR beta chains as associated with cytomegalovirus. The classifier was reported to diagnose cytomegalovirus status with high specificity and sensitivity in both the original cohort and the validation cohort. An earlier analysis of approximately 500 of the donors showed that most TCR beta V segments appeared in productive rearrangements either about 87% or about 30% of the time, which broadly matched IMGT annotations. A few of the identified cytomegalovirus-associated TCR beta chains were confirmed in vitro to be specific for cytomegalovirus antigens. A later analysis found that TCR association rates varied across HLA loci, with DRB1 alleles showing the most associated TCRs and HLA-C alleles the fewest. A later analysis associated 17,000 or so TCR beta sequences with specific HLA alleles at a false discovery rate of 0.05. Because HLA typing was unavailable for some donors at each locus, only the typed subset was used in association tests. When HLA alleles, especially DR and DQ, strongly co-occurred, TCR associations were difficult to assign to individual alleles. Linkage disequilibrium might explain the correlated functional status among segregating V segments, but an unknown experimental factor could not be excluded. Some IMGT-functional V segments, including TRBV6-2 and TRBV6-3, could not be distinguished by the 87-base-pair reads and were therefore excluded. In a later analysis, several top co-occurrence clusters were reported to appear linked to parvovirus B19, influenza, CMV and Epstein-Barr virus. In a later genetic analysis, fewer N-insertions in productive TCRs were reported among donors in an Asian-associated ancestry cluster than the approximately 630-donor mean. Most CMV-associated TCR beta chains appeared to be HLA-restricted in a later analysis, and the HLA associations seemed to be driven largely by CMV exposure. Because counts were too low, around 18 rarely observed V segments, including chromosome 9 orphons, were left out of the earlier analysis of a few hundred of the donors. Most TCR sequences were seen in very few donors, while some public TCRs were found in many individuals. In a later analysis, HLA-associated TCR beta chains showed more clonal expansion and lower generation probabilities than non-associated chains that were equally common.

In total, over 600 healthy bone marrow donors made up the cohort. At the time of sampling, all cohort members were nominally healthy, though unrecorded immune exposures were likely present. The donor was CMV seropositive and was included in the group of around 300 seropositive cohort members. A peripheral blood sample was provided by each donor, and peripheral blood mononuclear cells were used for TCR beta sequencing. Genomic DNA extraction from the blood cell samples was performed with the Qiagen DNeasy Blood Extraction Kit. From the germline V gene, CDR1 is SGDLS and CDR2 is YYNGEE. V and J are trimmed by 3 bases and 3 bases, and the gene matches miss 3 bases of the junction. The CDR3 runs 14 amino acids, cysteine and phenylalanine included. Kept here is only the CDR3 DNA, which spans 42 bases and is read in frame from base 1. In the case of this clone: What antigen it recognizes has not been identified. No qualities accompany the bases; no much larger clone lies one base away.

The clonotype originates from a male donor in good health and CMV-seropositive. The chain is assembled from TRBV9 and TRBJ2-7, with 10 bases aligning to TRBD1. Input material: PBMCs. The sequence in DNA is TGTGCCAGCAGCGGCGGGACAGGGGTCTACGAGCAGTACTTC. The resulting protein is CASSGGTGVYEQYF.